This record covers a single T cell receptor (beta chain). Its antigen remains unidentified. The length of the CDR3 is 18 residues. These data originate in a study of blood T cells in healthy people across ages. Then a second PCR, running about 6 to 12 cycles, was carried out with a sample-barcoded 5' primer and a J-beta primer mix. The template-switch adaptor was a 5' adaptor with 12 random nucleotides. It tagged each cDNA molecule. TCRdb reprocessed the 5' RACE reads via MiXCR and lists one record per CDR3 protein. The sample lists around 970,000 distinct CDR3 sequences, around 54% seen once, with about a fifth in the top ten. Study-wide findings and caveats: Diversity figures based on one million T cells were deemed too low. More naive CD4+ cells and higher diversity were found in long-lived than in aged donors. Naive and antigen-experienced cells could not be conclusively compared, given unsorted PBMCs.

This TCR was sampled from a woman aged 55 to 70 in good health. Sequencing used blood. The chain has TRBV21-1 and TRBJ2-7; TRBD1, the D gene given by the table, was not confirmed from the DNA. TRBV21-1 is a pseudogene segment. The CDR3 spells CASSKGVRTGGNCYEQYF. In nucleotides, the CDR3 is TGTGCCAGCAGCAAAGGAGTAAGGACAGGGGGTAACTGTTACGAGCAGTACTTC.